The 3 T cell receptor beta chains listed next were all sequenced from one sample in a study of cytomegalovirus exposure and HLA in healthy donors. In the PCR, 60 Vbeta and 13 Jbeta primers were used. Sequencing was performed with immunoSEQ multiplex PCR; in TCRdb, only in-frame clones are kept and a portion is missing. Altogether some 80,000 clones are present, around 77% being singletons, with the ten largest covering about 3.1%. The material sequenced was PBMCs. These receptors all stem from a man in his fifties or sixties in good health and CMV-seronegative.

This chain connects TRBV6-1 to TRBJ1-2, with TRBD1 identical over 7 bases. The CDR3 covers 11 residues. Germline V CDR1 and CDR2: MNHNS, SASEGT. Trimming took 6 bases from V and 10 from J; bases not matched to a gene: 5. The CDR3 loop reads CASSFDRAYTF. In nucleotides, the CDR3 is TGTGCCAGCAGCTTCGACAGGGCCTACACCTTC.

The CDR3 sequence is CASSLGYGQKETQYF. CDR3 bases: TGTGCCAGCAGCTTGGGATATGGACAGAAAGAGACCCAGTACTTC. The genes are TRBV7-2 and TRBJ2-5; TRBD1 might be the D (6 bases). The CDR3 loop spans 15 amino acids. From germline, CDR1 is SGHTA and CDR2 FQGNSA. Trimming cost V 3 bases and J 3 bases, with 14 bases left between them.

V usage is TRBV5-4 and J usage is TRBJ2-7; 7 nucleotides agree with TRBD1. CDR1 and CDR2 from the germline V gene are SGHNT and YYREEE (reference sequence). The ends lost 0 bases at V and 3 bases at J; junction bases unmatched: 6. The CDR3 spans 15 residues. This chain's CDR3 is CASSLENRGFYEQYF. The CDR3, as DNA: TGTGCCAGCAGCTTGGAGAACAGGGGATTCTACGAGCAGTACTTC.